This T cell receptor (beta chain) is drawn from a study of response to subunit inactivated influenza vaccine. TCRdb reanalysed the RT-PCR reads using MiXCR and keeps one entry per CDR3 protein. The sample shows around 750,000 distinct CDR3 sequences, 21% of them seen only once. Trimming left V 4 bases short and J 0 bases short, with 13 bases between. CDR1 is MGHRA, CDR2 YSYEKL, per germline. This CDR3 region has 15 residues. This clonotype was obtained from a man aged 45-60 years who received an inactivated influenza vaccine. The sequencing here drew on PBMCs from blood, taken roughly 5 days after vaccination. The chain combines TRBV4-1 with TRBJ2-7; TRBD1 is a possible D gene (6 bases). The CDR3 reads CASSRNRDYSYEQYF. CDR3 DNA: TGCGCCAGCAGCCGGAACAGGGATTACTCCTACGAGCAGTACTTC.